The 24 T cell receptor beta chains listed next were all sequenced from one sample in a study of cytomegalovirus exposure and HLA in healthy donors. The study ran its PCR with 60 Vbeta and 13 Jbeta primers. Repertoires were generated with immunoSEQ multiplex PCR, while TCRdb's copy carries only in-frame clones and drops some. This sample carries 75,000 to 90,000 clones, over 70% of them seen once, and the ten largest clones take 4.5% to 7%. The sequenced sample consisted of PBMCs. These receptors were obtained from a male donor in good health and CMV-seropositive.

This chain links TRBV6-1 with TRBJ2-5; 9 bases map to TRBD1. The CDR3 contains 16 residues. Germline V lookup: CDR1 MNHNS, CDR2 SASEGT. J lost 4 bases, V lost 2 bases, and 8 bases had no gene match. The CDR3 here is CASSEIPGQGGETQYF. CDR3 in DNA: TGTGCCAGCAGTGAAATTCCGGGACAGGGTGGAGAGACCCAGTACTTC.

This clone came up a few times. V is TRBV4-2 and J is TRBJ2-2; 13 nucleotides agree with TRBD2. The germline V gene has CDR1 LGHNA and CDR2 YNFKEQ. This CDR3 spans 17 amino acids. The V segment lost 2 bases and the J segment 6 bases; nucleotides outside the gene matches: 6. CDR3 in DNA: TGTGCCAGCAGCCAACCAACTAGCGGGGGGGCCGCCGGGGAGCTGTTTTTT. This gives the protein CASSQPTSGGAAGELFF.

The chain recombines TRBV7-8 with TRBJ2-1; D might be TRBD2 (6 bases). The V gene lost 8 bases and the J gene lost 7 bases, with 21 bases spanning the gap. Per the germline V gene, CDR1 is SGHVS and CDR2 is FQNEAQ. The CDR3 has 15 residues. The CDR3 protein is CASFHGRVGGNEQFF. The CDR3 nucleotides are TGTGCCAGCTTCCACGGACGGGTCGGGGGTAATGAGCAGTTCTTC.

The rearrangement links TRBV6-1 to TRBJ2-5, with 7 bases lining up with TRBD1. The DNA end is a closer match to TRBJ2-7, so the J assignment may be wrong. The CDR3 length is 14 residues. Germline CDR1 and CDR2: MNHNS and SASEGT. This CDR3 reads CASRGDSLLSEQYF. The CDR3 nucleotides read TGTGCCAGCAGGGGGGACAGCCTTCTTTCCGAGCAGTACTTC.

The J gene is TRBJ2-7, the V gene TRBV15, with D maybe TRBD1 (6 bases). The CDR3 contains 15 residues. Germline CDR1 is LNHNV and CDR2 is YYDKDF (reference sequence). V lost 1 base to trimming and J lost 2 bases, with 12 bases between them. DNA for the CDR3: TGTGCCACCAGCAGAGGACGGGACACCGCCTACGAGCAGTACTTC. It is translated as CATSRGRDTAYEQYF.

V gene TRBV5-4 combines with J gene TRBJ2-4, with 7 bases aligning to TRBD2. This CDR3 spans 14 amino acids. J gave up 8 bases and V 4 bases, and 9 bases lay outside the gene matches. CDR1 is SGHNT and CDR2 is YYREEE in the germline V gene (reference sequence). The CDR3 coding sequence is TGTGCCAGCAGCCCCGACAGAGGACTAGACATTCAGTACTTC. This sequence encodes CASSPDRGLDIQYF.

This clone has a handful of counts. The chain is built from TRBV5-6 and TRBJ1-2, with TRBD1 matching over 9 bases. CDR1 is SGHDT and CDR2 is YYEEEE in the germline V gene. The CDR3 totals 12 residues. The V gene end was trimmed by 5 bases and the J gene end by 9 bases; junction bases not matched to a gene: 5. CDR3 protein: CASSPQGASYTF. CDR3 nucleotide sequence: TGTGCCAGCAGTCCACAGGGGGCGAGCTACACCTTC.

This chain links TRBV5-1 with TRBJ2-7; TRBD2 is a possible D gene (6 bases). Trimming stripped 0 bases from V and 2 bases from J, with 9 bases between. CDR3 size: 14 residues. CDR1 and CDR2 (germline): SGHRS, YFSETQ. For the CDR3, the DNA is TGCGCCAGCAGCTTGGGGGGAGGAACCTACGAGCAGTACTTC. Translated, it gives CASSLGGGTYEQYF.

This chain connects TRBV5-1 to TRBJ2-6; 7 nucleotides match TRBD1. CDR1 SGHRS and CDR2 YFSETQ come from the germline V gene. The CDR3 runs 17 residues. V trimming: 3 bases; J trimming: 2 bases; junction bases outside the gene matches: 8. CDR3 region: CASSWDSPSAGANVLTF. CDR3 bases: TGCGCCAGCAGCTGGGACAGTCCCTCCGCTGGGGCCAACGTCCTGACTTTC. Variable domain in full (rest from reference TRBV5-1 and TRBJ2-6): KAGVTQTPRYLIKTRGQQVTLSCSPISGHRSVSWYQQTPGQGLQFLFEYFSETQRNKGNFPGRFSGRQFSNSRSEMNVSTLELGDSALYLCASSWDSPSAGANVLTFGAGSRLTVL.

This chain connects TRBV9 to TRBJ1-2; D gene uncertain. Trimming removed 0 bases at V and 4 bases at J, with 10 bases between. Germline V gives CDR1 SGDLS, CDR2 YYNGEE. This CDR3 has 14 amino acids. The DNA of the CDR3 is TGTGCCAGCAGCGTAGACGGGGAGGCCTATGGCTACACCTTC. The encoded protein is CASSVDGEAYGYTF.

The chain recombines TRBV6-5 with TRBJ1-1; a weak D match, TRBD1 (6 bases). Between the trimmed V and J ends, which lost 4 bases and 5 bases, there was a span of 14 bases. The CDR3 extends over 14 amino acids. Germline lookup yields CDR1 MNHEY and CDR2 SVGAGI. CDR3 sequence: CASSFTGLGTEAFF. In DNA, the CDR3 is TGTGCCAGCAGTTTCACAGGGCTGGGGACTGAAGCTTTCTTT.

V gene TRBV7-8 combines with J gene TRBJ2-5; D is undetermined. Germline V gives CDR1 SGHVS, CDR2 FQNEAQ. Deletions cut 0 bases from V and 5 bases from J, with 16 bases between. The CDR3 extends over 16 amino acids. The CDR3 DNA follows: TGTGCCAGCAGCTTAGCACCGGGTCTCGAACCGGAGACCCAGTACTTC. It encodes CASSLAPGLEPETQYF. The complete variable domain, with remaining parts taken from reference TRBV7-8 and TRBJ2-5, reads GAGVSQSPRYKVAKRGQDVALRCDPISGHVSLFWYQQALGQGPEFLTYFQNEAQLDKSGLPSDRFFAERPEGSVSTLKIQRTQQEDSAVYLCASSLAPGLEPETQYFGPGTRLLVL.

This clone was seen only once. The chain is built from TRBV7-6 and TRBJ2-7, with D hard to call. In germline, CDR1 is SGHVS, CDR2 FNYEAQ. This CDR3 region has 14 residues. Trimming cost V 5 bases and J 0 bases, with 11 bases left between them. The CDR3 DNA is TGTGCCAGCAGCCATACCTACAGCTCCTACGAGCAGTACTTC. It translates to CASSHTYSSYEQYF.

DNA of the CDR3: TGCGCCAGCAGCGACTCCCGATCCGTTGCCGGGGAGCTGTTTTTT. Its protein is CASSDSRSVAGELFF. The chain joins TRBV5-1 to TRBJ2-2; D is undetermined. CDR1 is SGHRS, CDR2 YFSETQ, per germline. Between the trimmed V and J ends, which lost 4 bases and 6 bases, there was a span of 16 bases. CDR3 length: 15 residues.

The chain recombines TRBV19 with TRBJ1-5, with 10 nucleotides matching TRBD1. The CDR3 is 15 residues long. Trimming took 7 bases from V and 5 from J; bases not matched to a gene: 8. The germline gives CDR1 LNHDA, CDR2 SQIVND (reference sequence). CDR3: CASTTRTGGDQPQHF. In DNA, the CDR3 is TGTGCCAGTACCACAAGGACAGGGGGGGATCAGCCCCAGCATTTT. The variable domain in full, completed from reference TRBV19 and TRBJ1-5, reads DGGITQSPKYLFRKEGQNVTLSCEQNLNHDAMYWYRQDPGQGLRLIYYSQIVNDFQKGDIAEGYSVSREKKESFPLTVTSAQKNPTAFYLCASTTRTGGDQPQHFGDGTRLSIL.

This clone was detected only once. The chain uses TRBV29-1 and TRBJ2-5; no definite D call. Gene TRBJ2-7 matches the end of the DNA better, so the J call may be wrong. The CDR3 length is 13 residues. The germline V gene has CDR1 SQVTM and CDR2 ANQGSEA. The DNA of the CDR3 is TGCAGCGTTGAAGTTAGTAGCTCCTACGAGCAGTACTTC. It codes for CSVEVSSSYEQYF.

This clone was observed a handful of times. This rearrangement joins TRBV27 to TRBJ1-5; D gene uncertain. Germline V gene data show CDR1 as MNHEY and CDR2 as SMNVEV (reference sequence). The CDR3 has 13 amino acids. Trimming took off 5 bases at V and 2 bases at J, with 7 bases between the two ends. Here the CDR3 reads CASSPRGNQPQHF. DNA for the CDR3: TGTGCCAGCAGTCCTCGGGGCAATCAGCCCCAGCATTTT.

V usage is TRBV9 and J usage is TRBJ2-2; perhaps TRBD2 as D (6 bases). The germline CDR1 and CDR2 sequences are SGDLS and YYNGEE. There are 16 residues in the CDR3. V lost 4 bases and J 4 bases, leaving 17 bases between the germline ends. As DNA, the CDR3 is TGTGCCAGCAGCATTGCGGGGCCTCGAGCCACCGGGGAGCTGTTTTTT. Translating gives CASSIAGPRATGELFF. The complete variable domain, with remaining parts taken from reference TRBV9 and TRBJ2-2, reads DSGVTQTPKHLITATGQRVTLRCSPRSGDLSVYWYQQSLDQGLQFLIQYYNGEERAKGNILERFSAQQFPDLHSELNLSSLELGDSALYFCASSIAGPRATGELFFGEGSRLTVL.

This chain connects TRBV6-6 to TRBJ2-7; TRBD1 aligns across 8 bases. CDR1 is MNHNY, CDR2 SVGAGI, per germline (reference sequence). This CDR3 spans 14 amino acids. Trimming removed 5 bases from V and 1 base from J; junction bases left unmatched: 4. DNA for the CDR3: TGTGCCAGCAGTCACACAGGGGGTTCCTACGAGCAGTACTTC. Translation gives CASSHTGGSYEQYF.

In DNA, the CDR3 is TGTGCCAGCAGCCAAACAGGGGCTAACACCTACGAGCAGTACTTC. Translation gives CASSQTGANTYEQYF. The chain couples TRBV7-3 to TRBJ2-7; 7 bases agree with TRBD1. CDR1 and CDR2 (germline): SGHTA, FQGTGA. After removal of 5 bases from V and 2 bases from J, the junction contained 9 bases not matched to a gene. CDR3 length equals 15 residues.

V usage is TRBV5-8 and J usage is TRBJ2-6; weak D call: TRBD1 (6 bases). Trimming shortened V by 4 bases and J by 0 bases, and 11 bases separated the two germline ends. The CDR3 sequence is 16 residues long. Germline V lookup: CDR1 SGHTS, CDR2 YDEGEE. CDR3 in amino acids: CASSPDSFSGANVLTF. The CDR3 region has the DNA TGTGCCAGCAGCCCGGACAGCTTCTCTGGGGCCAACGTCCTGACTTTC.

The chain combines TRBV2 with TRBJ2-1, with D tentatively TRBD1 or TRBD2 (10 bases each). Germline loops: CDR1 SNHLY, CDR2 FYNNEI. The CDR3 runs to 18 residues. Trimming took off 4 bases at V and 4 bases at J, with 23 bases between the two ends. The CDR3 DNA is TGTGCCAGCAGTGTCGGACAGGGGGGGGGACTAGCGTACAATGAGCAGTTCTTC. It specifies CASSVGQGGGLAYNEQFF.

The chain joins TRBV7-2 to TRBJ1-2; 10 bases are a match to TRBD1. After removal of 5 bases from V and 1 base from J, the junction contained 10 bases not matched to a gene. Germline CDR1 and CDR2: SGHTA and FQGNSA. CDR3 length: 17 residues. Here the CDR3 reads CASSPLRDRGFNYGYTF. The CDR3 bases are TGTGCCAGCAGCCCATTACGGGACAGGGGTTTTAACTATGGCTACACCTTC.

The J gene is TRBJ1-2, the V gene TRBV7-9; D remains unclear. The V end was cut by 5 bases, the J end by 4 bases, with 17 bases between. The length of the CDR3 is 15 residues. Germline V gene data show CDR1 as SEHNR and CDR2 as FQNEAQ (reference sequence). The CDR3 DNA is TGTGCCAGCAGCATCCCGCGCCCCCTATCCTATGGCTACACCTTC. It translates to CASSIPRPLSYGYTF. The entire variable domain, with the rest obtained from reference TRBV7-9 and TRBJ1-2, is as follows: DTGVSQNPRHKITKRGQNVTFRCDPISEHNRLYWYRQTLGQGPEFLTYFQNEAQLEKSRLLSDRFSAERPKGSFSTLEIQRTEQGDSAMYLCASSIPRPLSYGYTFGSGTRLTVV.